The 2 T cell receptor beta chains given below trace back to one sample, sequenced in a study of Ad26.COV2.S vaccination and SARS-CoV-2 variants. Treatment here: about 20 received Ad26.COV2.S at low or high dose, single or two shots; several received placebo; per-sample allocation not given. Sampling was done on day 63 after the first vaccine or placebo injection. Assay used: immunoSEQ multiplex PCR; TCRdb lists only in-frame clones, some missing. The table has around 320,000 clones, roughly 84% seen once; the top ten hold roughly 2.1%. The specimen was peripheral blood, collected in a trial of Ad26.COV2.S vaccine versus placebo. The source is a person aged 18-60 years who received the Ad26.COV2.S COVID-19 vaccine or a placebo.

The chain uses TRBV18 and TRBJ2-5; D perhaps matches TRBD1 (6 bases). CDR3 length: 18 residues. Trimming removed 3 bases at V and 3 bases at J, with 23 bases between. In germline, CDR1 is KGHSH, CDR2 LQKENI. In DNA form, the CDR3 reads TGTGCCAGCTCACCTAACATTCCCGGGACAAGCTCCAAAGAGACCCAGTACTTC. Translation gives CASSPNIPGTSSKETQYF.

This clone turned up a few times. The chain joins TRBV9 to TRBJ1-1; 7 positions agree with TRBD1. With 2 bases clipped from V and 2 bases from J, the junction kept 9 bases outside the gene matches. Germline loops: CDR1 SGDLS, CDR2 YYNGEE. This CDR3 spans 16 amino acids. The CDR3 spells CASSVRPTGPNTEAFF. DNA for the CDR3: TGTGCCAGCAGCGTTCGACCGACAGGGCCTAACACTGAAGCTTTCTTT.